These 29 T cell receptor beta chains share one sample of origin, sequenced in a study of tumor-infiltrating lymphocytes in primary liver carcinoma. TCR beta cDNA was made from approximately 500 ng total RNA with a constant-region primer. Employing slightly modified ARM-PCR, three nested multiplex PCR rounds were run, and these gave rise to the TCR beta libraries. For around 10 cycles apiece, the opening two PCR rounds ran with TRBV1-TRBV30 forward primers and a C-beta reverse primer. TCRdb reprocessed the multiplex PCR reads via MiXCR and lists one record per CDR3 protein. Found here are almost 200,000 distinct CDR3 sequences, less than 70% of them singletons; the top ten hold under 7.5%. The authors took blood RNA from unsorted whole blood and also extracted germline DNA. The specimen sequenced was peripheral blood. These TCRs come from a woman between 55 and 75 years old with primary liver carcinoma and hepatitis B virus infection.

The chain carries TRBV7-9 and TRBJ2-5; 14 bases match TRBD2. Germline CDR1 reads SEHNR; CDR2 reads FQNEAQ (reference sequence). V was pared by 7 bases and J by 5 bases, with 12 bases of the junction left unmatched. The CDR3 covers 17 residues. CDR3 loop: CASILSAGLAGEETQYF. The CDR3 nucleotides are TGTGCCAGCATCCTCTCGGCGGGACTAGCGGGAGAGGAGACCCAGTACTTC.

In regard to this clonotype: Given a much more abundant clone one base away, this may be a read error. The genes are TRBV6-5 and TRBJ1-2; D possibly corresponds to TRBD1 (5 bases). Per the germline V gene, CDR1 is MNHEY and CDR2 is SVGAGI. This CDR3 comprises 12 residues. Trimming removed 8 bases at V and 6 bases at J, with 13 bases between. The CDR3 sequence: CASRGMTNGYTF. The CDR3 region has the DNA TGTGCCAGCCGGGGCATGACTAATGGCTACACCTTC.

The CDR3 DNA reads TGTGCCAGCAGCTATAGAGGGAGCTATGGCTACACCTTC. Amino acid sequence: CASSYRGSYGYTF. V gene TRBV5-4 combines with J gene TRBJ1-2; D is unresolved. V lost 3 bases and J lost 4, with 10 bases in between. The CDR3 covers 13 residues. Germline CDR1 SGHNT, CDR2 YYREEE (reference sequence). Variable domain in full (rest from reference TRBV5-4 and TRBJ1-2): ETGVTQSPTHLIKTRGQQVTLRCSSQSGHNTVSWYQQALGQGPQFIFQYYREEENGRGNFPPRFSGLQFPNYSSELNVNALELDDSALYLCASSYRGSYGYTFGSGTRLTVV.

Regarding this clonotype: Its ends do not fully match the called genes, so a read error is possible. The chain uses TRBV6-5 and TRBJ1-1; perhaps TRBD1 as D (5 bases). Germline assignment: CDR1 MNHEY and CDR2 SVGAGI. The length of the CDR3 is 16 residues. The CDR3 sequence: CARRKIAGTMITEAFF. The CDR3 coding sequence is TGTGCCCGCAGGAAAATTGCAGGGACCATGATCACTGAAGCTTTCTTT.

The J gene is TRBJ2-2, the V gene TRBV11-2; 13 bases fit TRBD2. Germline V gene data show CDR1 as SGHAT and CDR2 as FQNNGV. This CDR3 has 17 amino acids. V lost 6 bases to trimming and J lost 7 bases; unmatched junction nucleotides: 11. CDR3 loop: CASRSGLAGVYIGELFF. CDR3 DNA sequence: TGTGCCAGCAGGTCCGGACTAGCGGGAGTCTACATCGGGGAGCTGTTTTTT.

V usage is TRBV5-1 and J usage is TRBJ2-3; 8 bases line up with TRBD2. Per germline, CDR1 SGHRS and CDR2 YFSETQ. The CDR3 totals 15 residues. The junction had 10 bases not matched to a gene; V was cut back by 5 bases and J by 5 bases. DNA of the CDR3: TGCGCCAGCAGGTCACAGCGGGGGAGGATAGATACGCAGTATTTT. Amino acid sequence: CASRSQRGRIDTQYF.

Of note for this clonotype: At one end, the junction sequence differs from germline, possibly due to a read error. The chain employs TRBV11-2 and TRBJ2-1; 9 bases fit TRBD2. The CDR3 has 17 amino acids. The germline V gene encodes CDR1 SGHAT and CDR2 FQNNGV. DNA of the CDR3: TGTGCCAGCAGCTTAGATCCTCCAGCGGGAGGAGGAGATGAGCACTTCTTC. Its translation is CASSLDPPAGGGDEHFF.

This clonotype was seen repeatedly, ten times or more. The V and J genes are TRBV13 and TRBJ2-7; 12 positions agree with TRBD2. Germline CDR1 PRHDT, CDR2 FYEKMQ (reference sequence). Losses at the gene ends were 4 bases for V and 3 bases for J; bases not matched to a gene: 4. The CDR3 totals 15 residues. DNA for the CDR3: TGTGCCAGCAGCTCCGGACTAGCGGGATTCTACGAGCAGTACTTC. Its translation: CASSSGLAGFYEQYF.

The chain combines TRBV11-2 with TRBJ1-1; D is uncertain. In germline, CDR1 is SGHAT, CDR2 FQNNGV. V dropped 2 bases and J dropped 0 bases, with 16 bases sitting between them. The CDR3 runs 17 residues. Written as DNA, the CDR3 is TGTGCCAGCAGCTTATTCCCCCGGACGGATATGAACACTGAAGCTTTCTTT. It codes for CASSLFPRTDMNTEAFF.

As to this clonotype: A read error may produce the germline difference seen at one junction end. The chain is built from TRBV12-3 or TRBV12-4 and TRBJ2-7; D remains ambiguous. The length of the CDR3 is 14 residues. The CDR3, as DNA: TGTGCCGGCAGTTTAGGGATCCCACGCTCCGAGCAGTACTTC. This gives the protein CAGSLGIPRSEQYF.

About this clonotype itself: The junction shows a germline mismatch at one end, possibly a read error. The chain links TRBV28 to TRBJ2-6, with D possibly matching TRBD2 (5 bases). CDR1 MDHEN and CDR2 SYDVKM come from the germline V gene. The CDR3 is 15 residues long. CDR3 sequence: CANSTGLSGANVLTF. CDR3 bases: TGTGCCAACAGTACGGGGTTGTCTGGGGCCAACGTCCTGACTTTC.

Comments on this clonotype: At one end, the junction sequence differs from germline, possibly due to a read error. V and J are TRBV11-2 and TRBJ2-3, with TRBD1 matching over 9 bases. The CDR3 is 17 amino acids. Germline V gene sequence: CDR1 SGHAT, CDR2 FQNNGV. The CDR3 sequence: CASSLEVRTGVIDTQYF. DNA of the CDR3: TGCGCCAGCAGCTTAGAGGTTCGGACAGGGGTCATAGATACGCAGTATTTT.

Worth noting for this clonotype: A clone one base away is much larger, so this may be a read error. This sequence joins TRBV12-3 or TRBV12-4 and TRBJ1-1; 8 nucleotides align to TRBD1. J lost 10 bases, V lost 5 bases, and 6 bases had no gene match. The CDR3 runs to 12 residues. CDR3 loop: CASSLGQGRAFF. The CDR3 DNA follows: TGTGCCAGCAGTCTCGGACAGGGAAGAGCTTTCTTT.

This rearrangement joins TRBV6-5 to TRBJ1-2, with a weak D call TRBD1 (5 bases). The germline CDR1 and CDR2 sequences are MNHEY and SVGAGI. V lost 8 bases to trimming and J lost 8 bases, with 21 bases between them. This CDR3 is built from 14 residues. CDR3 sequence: CASGKQGPQYGYTF. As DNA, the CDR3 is TGTGCCAGCGGTAAGCAGGGACCTCAATACGGCTACACCTTC.

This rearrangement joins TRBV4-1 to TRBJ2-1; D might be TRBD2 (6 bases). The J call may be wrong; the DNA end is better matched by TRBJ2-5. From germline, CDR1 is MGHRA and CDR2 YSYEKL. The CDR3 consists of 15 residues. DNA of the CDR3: TGCGCCAGCGGCCGGACGGGACTTTCAATGGAGACCCAGTACTTC. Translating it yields CASGRTGLSMETQYF.

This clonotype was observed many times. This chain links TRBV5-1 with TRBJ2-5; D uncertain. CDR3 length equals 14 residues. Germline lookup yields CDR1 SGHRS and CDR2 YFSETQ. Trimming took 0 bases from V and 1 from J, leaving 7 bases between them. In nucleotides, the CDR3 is TGCGCCAGCAGCTTGGATCCGGGCCAAGAGACCCAGTACTTC. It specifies CASSLDPGQETQYF. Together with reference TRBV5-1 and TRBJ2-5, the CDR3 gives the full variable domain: KAGVTQTPRYLIKTRGQQVTLSCSPISGHRSVSWYQQTPGQGLQFLFEYFSETQRNKGNFPGRFSGRQFSNSRSEMNVSTLELGDSALYLCASSLDPGQETQYFGPGTRLLVL.

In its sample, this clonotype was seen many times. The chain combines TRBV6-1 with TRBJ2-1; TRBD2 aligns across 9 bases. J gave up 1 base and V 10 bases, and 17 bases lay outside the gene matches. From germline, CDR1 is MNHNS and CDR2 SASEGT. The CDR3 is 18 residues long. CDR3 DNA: TGTGCCACACGGGGTGGTCTAGCGGGAACCGGTTCCTACAATGAGCAGTTCTTC. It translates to CATRGGLAGTGSYNEQFF.

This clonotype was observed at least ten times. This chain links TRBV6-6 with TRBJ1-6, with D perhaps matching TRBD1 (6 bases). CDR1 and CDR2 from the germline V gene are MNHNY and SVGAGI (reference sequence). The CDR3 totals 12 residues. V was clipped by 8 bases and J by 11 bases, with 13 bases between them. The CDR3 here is CASRDTTPPLHF. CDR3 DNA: TGTGCCAGCCGGGACACAACCCCACCCCTCCACTTT.

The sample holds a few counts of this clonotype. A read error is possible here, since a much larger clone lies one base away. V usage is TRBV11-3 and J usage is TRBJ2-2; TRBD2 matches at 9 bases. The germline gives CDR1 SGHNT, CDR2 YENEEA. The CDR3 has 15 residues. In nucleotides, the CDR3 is TGTGTCAGCAGCTTATTAGCGGGAGAGGACGGGGAGCTGTTTTTT. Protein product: CVSSLLAGEDGELFF.

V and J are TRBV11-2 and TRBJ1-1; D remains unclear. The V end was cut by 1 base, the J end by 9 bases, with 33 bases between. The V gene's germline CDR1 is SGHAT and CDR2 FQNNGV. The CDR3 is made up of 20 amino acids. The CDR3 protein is CASSLGSRRVRGPLSSKAFF. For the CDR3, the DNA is TGTGCCAGCAGCTTAGGGTCACGTAGGGTCCGAGGACCATTGAGCAGTAAAGCTTTCTTT.

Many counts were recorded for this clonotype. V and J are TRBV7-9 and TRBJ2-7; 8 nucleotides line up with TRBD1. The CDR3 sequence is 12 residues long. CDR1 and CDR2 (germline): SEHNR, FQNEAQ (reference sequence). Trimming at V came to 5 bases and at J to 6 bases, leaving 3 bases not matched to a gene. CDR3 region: CASSEQGGEQYF. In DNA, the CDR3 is TGTGCCAGCAGCGAACAGGGGGGCGAGCAGTACTTC.

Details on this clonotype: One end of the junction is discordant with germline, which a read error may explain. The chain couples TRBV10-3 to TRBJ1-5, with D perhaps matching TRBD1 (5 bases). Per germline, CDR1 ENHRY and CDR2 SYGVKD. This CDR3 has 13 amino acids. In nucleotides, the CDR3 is TGTGTCATCAGTTCAGGGAACAATCAGCCCCAACATTTT. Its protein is CVISSGNNQPQHF.

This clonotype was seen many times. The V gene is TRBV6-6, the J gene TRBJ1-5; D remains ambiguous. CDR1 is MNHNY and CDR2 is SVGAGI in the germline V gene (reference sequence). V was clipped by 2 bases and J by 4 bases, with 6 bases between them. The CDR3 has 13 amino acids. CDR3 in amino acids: CASSYGRNQPQHF. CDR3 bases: TGTGCCAGCAGTTACGGTCGAAATCAGCCCCAGCATTTT.

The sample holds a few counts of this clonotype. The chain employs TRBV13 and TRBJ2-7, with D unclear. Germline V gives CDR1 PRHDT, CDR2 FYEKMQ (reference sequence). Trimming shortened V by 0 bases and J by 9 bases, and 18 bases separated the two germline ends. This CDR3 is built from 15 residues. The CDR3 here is CASSLGPPNALGQYF. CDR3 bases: TGTGCCAGCAGCTTAGGCCCGCCGAACGCGCTCGGGCAGTACTTC. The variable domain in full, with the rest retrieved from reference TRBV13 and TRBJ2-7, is AAGVIQSPRHLIKEKRETATLKCYPIPRHDTVYWYQQGPGQDPQFLISFYEKMQSDKGSIPDRFSAQQFSDYHSELNMSSLELGDSALYFCASSLGPPNALGQYFGPGTRLTVT.

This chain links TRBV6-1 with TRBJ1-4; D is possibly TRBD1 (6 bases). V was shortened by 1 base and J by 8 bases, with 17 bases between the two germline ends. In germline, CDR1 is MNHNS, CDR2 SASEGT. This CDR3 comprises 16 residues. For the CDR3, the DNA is TGTGCCAGCAGTGAAGAACCAGGGAGGGGGTACGAAAAACTGTTTTTT. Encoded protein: CASSEEPGRGYEKLFF.

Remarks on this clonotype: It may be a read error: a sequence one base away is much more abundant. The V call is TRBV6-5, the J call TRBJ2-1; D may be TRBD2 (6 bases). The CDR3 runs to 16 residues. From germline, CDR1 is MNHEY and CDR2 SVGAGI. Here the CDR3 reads CASSTRDSSSYNGQFF. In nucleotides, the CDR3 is TGTGCCAGCAGTACACGGGACTCAAGCTCCTACAATGGGCAGTTCTTC.

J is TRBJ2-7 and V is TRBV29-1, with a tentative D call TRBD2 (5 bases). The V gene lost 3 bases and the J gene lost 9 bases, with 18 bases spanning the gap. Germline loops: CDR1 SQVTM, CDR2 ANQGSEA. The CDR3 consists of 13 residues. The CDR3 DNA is TGCAGCGTTGACCGGGTAGAGGGATCAGGGCAGTACTTC. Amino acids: CSVDRVEGSGQYF.

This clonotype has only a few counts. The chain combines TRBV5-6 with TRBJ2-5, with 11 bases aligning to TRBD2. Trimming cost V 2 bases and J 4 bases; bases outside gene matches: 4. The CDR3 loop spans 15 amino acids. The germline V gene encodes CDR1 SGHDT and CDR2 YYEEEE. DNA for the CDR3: TGTGCCAGCAGCTTACTAGCGGGAGTAGGAGAGACCCAGTACTTC. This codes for CASSLLAGVGETQYF.

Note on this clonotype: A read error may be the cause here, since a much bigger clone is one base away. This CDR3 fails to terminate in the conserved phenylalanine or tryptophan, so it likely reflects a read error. DNA of the CDR3: TGTGCCAGCAGCCAAGTAGGGCACATAGATACGCAGTATTCT. Translation gives CASSQVGHIDTQYS. The chain joins TRBV4-2 to TRBJ2-3; D is ambiguous. This CDR3 region has 14 residues. V was pared by 1 base and J by 5 bases, with 10 bases between. Germline lookup yields CDR1 LGHNA and CDR2 YNFKEQ.